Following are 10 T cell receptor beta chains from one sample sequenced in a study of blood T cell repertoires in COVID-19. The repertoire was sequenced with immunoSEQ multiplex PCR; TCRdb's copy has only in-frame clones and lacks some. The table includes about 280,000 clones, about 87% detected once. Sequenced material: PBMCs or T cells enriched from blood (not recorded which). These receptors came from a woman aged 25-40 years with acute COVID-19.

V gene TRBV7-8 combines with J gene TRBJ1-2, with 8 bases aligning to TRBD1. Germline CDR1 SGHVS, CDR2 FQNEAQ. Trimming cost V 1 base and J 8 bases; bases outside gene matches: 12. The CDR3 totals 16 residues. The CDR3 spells CASSLEPDRVVEGYTF. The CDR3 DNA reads TGTGCCAGCAGCTTAGAACCGGACAGGGTCGTGGAGGGCTACACCTTC.

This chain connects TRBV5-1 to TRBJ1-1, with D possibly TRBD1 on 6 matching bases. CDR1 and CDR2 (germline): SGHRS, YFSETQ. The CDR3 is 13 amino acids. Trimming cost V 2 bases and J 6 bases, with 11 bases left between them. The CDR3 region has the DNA TGCGCCAGCAGCTTTTCAGGGGAAGCTGAAGCTTTCTTT. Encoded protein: CASSFSGEAEAFF.

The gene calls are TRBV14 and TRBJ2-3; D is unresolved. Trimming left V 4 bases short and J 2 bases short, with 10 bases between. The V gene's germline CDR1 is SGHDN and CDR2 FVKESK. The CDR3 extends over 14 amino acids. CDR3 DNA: TGTGCCAGCAGCCCTATCTCCTACACAGATACGCAGTATTTT. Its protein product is CASSPISYTDTQYF.

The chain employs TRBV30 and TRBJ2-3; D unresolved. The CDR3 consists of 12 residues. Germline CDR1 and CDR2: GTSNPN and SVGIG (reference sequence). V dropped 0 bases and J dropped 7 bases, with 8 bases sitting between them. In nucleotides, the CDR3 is TGTGCCTGGAGTGTCTTAGCTCATACGCAGTATTTT. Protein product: CAWSVLAHTQYF. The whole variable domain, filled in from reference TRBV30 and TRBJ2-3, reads SQTIHQWPATLVQPVGSPLSLECTVEGTSNPNLYWYRQAAGRGLQLLFYSVGIGQISSEVPQNLSASRPQDRQFILSSKKLLLSDSGFYLCAWSVLAHTQYFGPGTRLTVL.

CDR3 nucleotide sequence: TGTGCCAGCAGCCACCGGGACATTAACTACGAGCAGTACTTC. Its translation is CASSHRDINYEQYF. V usage is TRBV14 and J usage is TRBJ2-7; possible D gene TRBD1, 6 bases. Between the trimmed V and J ends, which lost 3 bases and 3 bases, there was a span of 12 bases. Germline values: CDR1 SGHDN, CDR2 FVKESK. The CDR3 sequence is 14 residues long.

CDR3 amino acids: CASRYRAGTEAFF. In DNA form, the CDR3 reads TGTGCCAGCAGATACAGGGCTGGCACTGAAGCTTTCTTT. The rearrangement joins TRBV28 to TRBJ1-1; possible D gene TRBD1, 6 bases. The germline gives CDR1 MDHEN, CDR2 SYDVKM. Trimming left V 6 bases short and J 4 bases short, with 12 bases between. The length of the CDR3 is 13 residues.

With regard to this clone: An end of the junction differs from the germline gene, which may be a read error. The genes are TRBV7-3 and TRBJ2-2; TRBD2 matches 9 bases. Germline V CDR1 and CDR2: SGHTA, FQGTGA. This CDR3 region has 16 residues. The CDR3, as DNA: TGTGCCAGCAGCTTACAGCCTAGCGGGAATCCCGGGGAGTTGTTTTTT. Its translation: CASSLQPSGNPGELFF.

The DNA for the CDR3 is TGCGCCAGCAGCCCCCCCGGAAAGAGGTCCACTGAAGCTTTCTTT. It codes for CASSPPGKRSTEAFF. V and J are TRBV4-1 and TRBJ1-1, with D hard to call. The CDR3 totals 15 residues. V lost 4 bases and J 4 bases, leaving 16 bases between the germline ends. The germline V gene has CDR1 MGHRA and CDR2 YSYEKL.

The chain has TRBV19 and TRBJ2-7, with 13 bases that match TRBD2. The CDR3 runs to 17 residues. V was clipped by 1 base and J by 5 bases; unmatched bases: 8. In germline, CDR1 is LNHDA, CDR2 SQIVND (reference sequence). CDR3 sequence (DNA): TGTGCCAGTAGTATAGGGACTAGCGGGAGTACGTCCCACGAGCAGTACTTC. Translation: CASSIGTSGSTSHEQYF.

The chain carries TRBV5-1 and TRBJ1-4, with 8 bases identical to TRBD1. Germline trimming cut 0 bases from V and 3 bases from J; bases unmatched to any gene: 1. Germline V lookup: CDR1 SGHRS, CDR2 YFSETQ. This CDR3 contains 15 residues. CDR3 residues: CASSLETGANEKLFF. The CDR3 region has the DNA TGCGCCAGCAGCTTGGAGACAGGGGCTAATGAAAAACTGTTTTTT.